This TCR beta chain was found in a study of cytomegalovirus exposure and HLA in healthy donors. Looking at the study overall: The use of the same platform for the 130 or so validation repertoires and the roughly 700 first-cohort repertoires was reported by a later analysis. Whole-study findings and limits: In vitro data verified a few CMV-associated chains as specific for CMV antigens. The investigators catalogued 150 to 200 TCR beta chains as cytomegalovirus-associated. The tendency of first-cohort TCR clusters to co-occur in the 120 or so validation repertoires emerged from a later analysis.

This CDR3 comprises 15 residues. The germline V gene encodes CDR1 SGHRS and CDR2 YFSETQ. Deletions cut 4 bases from V and 0 bases from J, with 10 bases between. On this clone itself: As yet, its antigen is unknown.

Sequencing was performed with immunoSEQ multiplex PCR; in TCRdb, only in-frame clones are kept and a portion is missing. The repertoire has about 120,000 clones, roughly 89% of them found once; the top ten carry approximately 1.1%. V is TRBV5-1 and J is TRBJ1-4; D possibly corresponds to TRBD1 (5 bases). Sequencing input: PBMCs. This clonotype was sampled from a woman under 30 in good health and CMV-seronegative. This CDR3 is CASSGAEPTNEKLFF. The CDR3 DNA follows: TGCGCCAGCAGCGGGGCAGAACCAACTAATGAAAAACTGTTTTTT. Supplemented by reference TRBV5-1 and TRBJ1-4, the full variable domain reads KAGVTQTPRYLIKTRGQQVTLSCSPISGHRSVSWYQQTPGQGLQFLFEYFSETQRNKGNFPGRFSGRQFSNSRSEMNVSTLELGDSALYLCASSGAEPTNEKLFFGSGTQLSVL.